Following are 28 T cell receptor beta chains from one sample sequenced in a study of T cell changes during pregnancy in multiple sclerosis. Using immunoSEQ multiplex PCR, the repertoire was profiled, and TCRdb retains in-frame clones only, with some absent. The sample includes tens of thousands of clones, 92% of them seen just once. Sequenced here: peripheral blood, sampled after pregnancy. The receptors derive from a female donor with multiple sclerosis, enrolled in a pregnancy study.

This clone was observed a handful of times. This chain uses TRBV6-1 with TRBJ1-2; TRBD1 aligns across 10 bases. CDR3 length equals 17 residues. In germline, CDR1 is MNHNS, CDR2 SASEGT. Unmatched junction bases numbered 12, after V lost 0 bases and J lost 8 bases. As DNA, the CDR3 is TGTGCCAGCAGTGAAGCGTTAGGGACAGGGGCTTTCGGGGGCTACACCTTC. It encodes CASSEALGTGAFGGYTF.

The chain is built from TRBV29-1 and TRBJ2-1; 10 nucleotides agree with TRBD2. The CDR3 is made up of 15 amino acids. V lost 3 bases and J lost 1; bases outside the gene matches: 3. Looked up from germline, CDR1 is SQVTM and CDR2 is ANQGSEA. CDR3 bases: TGCAGCGTTGAGAGCGGGAGGGCATCCTACAATGAGCAGTTCTTC. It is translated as CSVESGRASYNEQFF.

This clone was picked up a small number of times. The CDR3 DNA sequence: TGTGCCAGCAGCTTCCAAGGGGGGGGACGTGGTGAAGCTTTCTTT. This translates into CASSFQGGGRGEAFF. The chain links TRBV7-2 to TRBJ1-1, with a tentative D call TRBD1 (6 bases). This CDR3 contains 15 residues. Germline assignment: CDR1 SGHTA and CDR2 FQGNSA. V was shortened by 3 bases and J by 7 bases, with 18 bases between the two germline ends.

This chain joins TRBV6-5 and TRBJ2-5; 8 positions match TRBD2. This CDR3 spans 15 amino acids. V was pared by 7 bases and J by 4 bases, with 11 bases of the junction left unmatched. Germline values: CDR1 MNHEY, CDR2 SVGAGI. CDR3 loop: CASTRGGDIRETQYF. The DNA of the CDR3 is TGTGCCAGCACCCGGGGGGGCGATATTCGAGAGACCCAGTACTTC.

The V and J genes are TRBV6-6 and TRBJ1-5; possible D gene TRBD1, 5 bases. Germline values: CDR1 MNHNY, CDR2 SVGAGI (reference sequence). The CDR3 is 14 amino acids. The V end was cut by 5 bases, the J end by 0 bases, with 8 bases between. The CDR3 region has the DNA TGTGCCAGCAGTCCGGACACTAGCAATCAGCCCCAGCATTTT. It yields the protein CASSPDTSNQPQHF.

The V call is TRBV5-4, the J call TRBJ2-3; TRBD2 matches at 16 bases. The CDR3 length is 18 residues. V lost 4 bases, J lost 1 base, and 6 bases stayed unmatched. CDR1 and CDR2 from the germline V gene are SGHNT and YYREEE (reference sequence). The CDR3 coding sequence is TGTGCCAGCAGCCCGGGACTAGCGGGGGGGGTAGGCACAGATACGCAGTATTTT. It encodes CASSPGLAGGVGTDTQYF.

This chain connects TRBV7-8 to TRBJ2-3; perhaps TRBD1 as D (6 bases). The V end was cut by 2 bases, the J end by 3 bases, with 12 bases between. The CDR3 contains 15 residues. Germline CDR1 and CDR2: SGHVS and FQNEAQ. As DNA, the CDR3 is TGTGCCAGCAGCTTACCAGGGGAAGTTACAGATACGCAGTATTTT. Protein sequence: CASSLPGEVTDTQYF.

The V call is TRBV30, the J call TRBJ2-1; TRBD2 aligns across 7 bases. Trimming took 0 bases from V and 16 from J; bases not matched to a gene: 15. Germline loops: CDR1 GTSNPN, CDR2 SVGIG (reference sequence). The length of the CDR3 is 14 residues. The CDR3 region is CAWSVGQGLDRNFF. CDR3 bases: TGTGCCTGGAGTGTAGGGCAAGGACTAGATCGCAACTTCTTC.

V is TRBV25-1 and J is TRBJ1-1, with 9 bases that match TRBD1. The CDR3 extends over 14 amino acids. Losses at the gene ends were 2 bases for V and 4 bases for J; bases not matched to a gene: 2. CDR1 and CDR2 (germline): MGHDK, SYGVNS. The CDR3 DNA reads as TGTGCCAGCAGTGAAGAGGACAGGGGCACTGAAGCTTTCTTT. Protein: CASSEEDRGTEAFF. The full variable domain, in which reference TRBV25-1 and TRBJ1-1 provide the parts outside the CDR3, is EADIYQTPRYLVIGTGKKITLECSQTMGHDKMYWYQQDPGMELHLIHYSYGVNSTEKGDLSSESTVSRIRTEHFPLTLESARPSHTSQYLCASSEEDRGTEAFFGQGTRLTVV.

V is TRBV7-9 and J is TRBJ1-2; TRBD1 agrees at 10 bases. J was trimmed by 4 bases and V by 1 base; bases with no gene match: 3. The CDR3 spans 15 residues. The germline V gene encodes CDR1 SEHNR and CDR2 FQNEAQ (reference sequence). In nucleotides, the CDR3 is TGTGCCAGCAGCTTAGAGGGACAGGGGATCTATGGCTACACCTTC. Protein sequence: CASSLEGQGIYGYTF.

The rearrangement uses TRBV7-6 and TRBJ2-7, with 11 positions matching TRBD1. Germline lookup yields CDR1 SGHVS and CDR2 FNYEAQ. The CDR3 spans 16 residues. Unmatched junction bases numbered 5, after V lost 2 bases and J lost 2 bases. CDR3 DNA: TGTGCCAGCAGCTTAACGGGACAGGGGGTGGCCTACGAGCAGTACTTC. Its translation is CASSLTGQGVAYEQYF.

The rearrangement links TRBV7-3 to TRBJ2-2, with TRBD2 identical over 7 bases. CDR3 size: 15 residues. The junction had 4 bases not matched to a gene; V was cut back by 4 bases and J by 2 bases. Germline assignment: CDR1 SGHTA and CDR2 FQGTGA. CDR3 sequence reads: CASSSGTTNTGELFF. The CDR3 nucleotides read TGTGCCAGCAGCTCCGGGACTACTAACACCGGGGAGCTGTTTTTT.

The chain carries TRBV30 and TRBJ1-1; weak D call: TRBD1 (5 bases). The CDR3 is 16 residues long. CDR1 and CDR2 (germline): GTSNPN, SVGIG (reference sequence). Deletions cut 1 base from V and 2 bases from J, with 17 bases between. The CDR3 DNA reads TGTGCCTGGAGTGAACCTCCAGGAAGGGGAAACACTGAAGCTTTCTTT. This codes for CAWSEPPGRGNTEAFF.

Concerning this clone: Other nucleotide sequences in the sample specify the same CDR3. CDR3 nucleotide sequence: TGTGCCAGCAGTGATCCTAGCGGGGGCAATGAGCAGTTCTTC. As protein: CASSDPSGGNEQFF. This sequence joins TRBV2 and TRBJ2-1, with 10 bases identical to TRBD2. The CDR3 loop spans 14 amino acids. Germline V gives CDR1 SNHLY, CDR2 FYNNEI. V lost 3 bases, J lost 6 bases, and 2 bases stayed unmatched.

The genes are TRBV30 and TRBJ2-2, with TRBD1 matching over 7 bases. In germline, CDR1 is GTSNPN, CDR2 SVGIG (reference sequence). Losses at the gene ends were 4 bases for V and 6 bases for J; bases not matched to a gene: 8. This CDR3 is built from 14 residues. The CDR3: CAWTWTGSAGELFF. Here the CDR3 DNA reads TGTGCCTGGACCTGGACAGGTTCAGCCGGGGAGCTGTTTTTT.

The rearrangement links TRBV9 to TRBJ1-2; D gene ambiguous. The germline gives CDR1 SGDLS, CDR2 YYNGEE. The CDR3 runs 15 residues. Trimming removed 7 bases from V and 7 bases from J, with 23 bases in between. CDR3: CASRPTFPPDGGYTF. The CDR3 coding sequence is TGTGCCAGCCGCCCCACTTTCCCGCCTGATGGTGGCTACACCTTC.

This CDR3 reads CASSPYRADTGELFF. CDR3 nucleotide sequence: TGTGCCAGCTCACCGTACAGGGCCGATACCGGGGAGCTGTTTTTT. The chain is built from TRBV18 and TRBJ2-2; TRBD1 is a possible D gene (6 bases). Looked up from germline, CDR1 is KGHSH and CDR2 is LQKENI. Trimming stripped 3 bases from V and 5 bases from J, with 13 bases between. The CDR3 is 15 amino acids.

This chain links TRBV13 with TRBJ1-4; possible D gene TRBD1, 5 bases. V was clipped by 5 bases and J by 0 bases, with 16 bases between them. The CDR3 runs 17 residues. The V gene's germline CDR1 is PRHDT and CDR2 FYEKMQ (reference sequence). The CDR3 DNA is TGTGCCAGCAGCCGACGACAGACGATTGCAACTAATGAAAAACTGTTTTTT. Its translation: CASSRRQTIATNEKLFF.

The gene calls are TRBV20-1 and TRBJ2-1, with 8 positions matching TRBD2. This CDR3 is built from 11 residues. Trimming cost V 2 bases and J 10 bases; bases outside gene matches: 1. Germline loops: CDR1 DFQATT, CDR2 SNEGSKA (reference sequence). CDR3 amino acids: CSARRTSEQFF. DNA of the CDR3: TGCAGTGCTAGAAGGACTAGCGAGCAGTTCTTC.

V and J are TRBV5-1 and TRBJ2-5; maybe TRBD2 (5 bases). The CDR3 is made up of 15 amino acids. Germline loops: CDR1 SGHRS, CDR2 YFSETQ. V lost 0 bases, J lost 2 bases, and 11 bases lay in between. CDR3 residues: CASSLGDSAQETQYF. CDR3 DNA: TGCGCCAGCAGCTTGGGGGATAGCGCTCAAGAGACCCAGTACTTC.

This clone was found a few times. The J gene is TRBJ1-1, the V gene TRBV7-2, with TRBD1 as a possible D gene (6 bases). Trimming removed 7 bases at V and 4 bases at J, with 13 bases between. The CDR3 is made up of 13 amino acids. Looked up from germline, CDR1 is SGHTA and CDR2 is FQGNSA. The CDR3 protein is CASTKDSATEAFF. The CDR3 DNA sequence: TGTGCCAGCACCAAGGACAGTGCCACTGAAGCTTTCTTT. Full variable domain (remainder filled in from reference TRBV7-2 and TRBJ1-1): GAGVSQSPSNKVTEKGKDVELRCDPISGHTALYWYRQSLGQGLEFLIYFQGNSAPDKSGLPSDRFSAERTGGSVSTLTIQRTQQEDSAVYLCASTKDSATEAFFGQGTRLTVV.

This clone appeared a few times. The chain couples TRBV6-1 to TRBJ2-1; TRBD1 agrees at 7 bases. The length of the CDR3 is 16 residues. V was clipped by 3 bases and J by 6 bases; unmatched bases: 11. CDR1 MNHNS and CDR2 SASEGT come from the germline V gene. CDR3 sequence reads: CASSELPGQLINEQFF. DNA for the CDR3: TGTGCCAGCAGTGAGCTTCCGGGACAGCTAATCAATGAGCAGTTCTTC.

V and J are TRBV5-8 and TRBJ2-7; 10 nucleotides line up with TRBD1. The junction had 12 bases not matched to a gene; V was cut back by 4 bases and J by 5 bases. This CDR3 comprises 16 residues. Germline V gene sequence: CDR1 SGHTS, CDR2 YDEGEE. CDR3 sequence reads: CASSDYSGQGLNEQYF. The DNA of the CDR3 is TGTGCCAGCAGCGACTACTCGGGACAGGGGTTAAACGAGCAGTACTTC. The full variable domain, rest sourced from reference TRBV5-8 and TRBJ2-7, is EAGVTQSPTHLIKTRGQQATLRCSPISGHTSVYWYQQALGLGLQFLLWYDEGEERNRGNFPPRFSGRQFPNYSSELNVNALELEDSALYLCASSDYSGQGLNEQYFGPGTRLTVT.

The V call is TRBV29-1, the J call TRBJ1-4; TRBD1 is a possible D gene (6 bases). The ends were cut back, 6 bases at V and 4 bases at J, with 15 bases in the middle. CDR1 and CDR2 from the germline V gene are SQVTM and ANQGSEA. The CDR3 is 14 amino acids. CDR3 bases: TGCAGCGTCCCCCTAGGGGGGGTTAATGAAAAACTGTTTTTT. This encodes CSVPLGGVNEKLFF.

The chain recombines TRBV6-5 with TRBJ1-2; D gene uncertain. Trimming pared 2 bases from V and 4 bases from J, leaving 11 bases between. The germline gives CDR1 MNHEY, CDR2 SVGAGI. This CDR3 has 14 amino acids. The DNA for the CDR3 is TGTGCCAGCAGTTACGATCCTGACACCTATGGCTACACCTTC. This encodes CASSYDPDTYGYTF.

The DNA for the CDR3 is TGTGCCAGCAGCCCTAGGACAGGGGATGGCTACACCTTC. This gives the protein CASSPRTGDGYTF. The chain employs TRBV14 and TRBJ1-2, with 9 nucleotides matching TRBD1. With V trimmed by 4 bases and J by 6 bases, 3 bases remained unmatched. This CDR3 is 13 amino acids long. The germline gives CDR1 SGHDN, CDR2 FVKESK.

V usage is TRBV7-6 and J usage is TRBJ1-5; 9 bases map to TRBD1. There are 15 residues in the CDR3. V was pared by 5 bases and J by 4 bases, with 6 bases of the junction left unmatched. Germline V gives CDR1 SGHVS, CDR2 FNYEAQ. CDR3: CASSQQTGGNQPQHF. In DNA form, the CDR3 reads TGTGCCAGCAGCCAGCAGACAGGGGGGAATCAGCCCCAGCATTTT. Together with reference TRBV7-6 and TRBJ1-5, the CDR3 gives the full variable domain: GAGVSQSPRYKVTKRGQDVALRCDPISGHVSLYWYRQALGQGPEFLTYFNYEAQQDKSGLPNDRFSAERPEGSISTLTIQRTEQRDSAMYRCASSQQTGGNQPQHFGDGTRLSIL.

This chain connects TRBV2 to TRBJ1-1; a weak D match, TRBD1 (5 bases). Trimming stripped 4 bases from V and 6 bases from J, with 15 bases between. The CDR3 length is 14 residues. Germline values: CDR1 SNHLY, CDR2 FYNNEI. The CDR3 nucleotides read TGTGCCAGCAGTGGGGGGGGTTGGGGGGCTGAAGCTTTCTTT. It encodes CASSGGGWGAEAFF.